The 15 T cell receptor beta chains below all came from one sample that was sequenced in a study of CD8 T cells in ankylosing spondylitis. TCRdb re-called the 5' RACE reads through MiXCR, storing one row per CDR3 protein. The repertoire holds 150,000 to 200,000 distinct CDR3 sequences, 18% seen once, with more than 3.5% in the top ten. The specimen sequenced was blood, either unsorted or a sorted T cell fraction (not recorded which). These receptors originate from a male donor between 5 and 29 years old with ankylosing spondylitis or in good health (not recorded which).

This clonotype came up many times. V gene TRBV20-1 combines with J gene TRBJ1-2; possible D gene TRBD1, 5 bases. The CDR3 consists of 13 residues. The V gene's germline CDR1 is DFQATT and CDR2 SNEGSKA (reference sequence). Trimming pared 5 bases from V and 5 bases from J, leaving 15 bases between. The CDR3 bases are TGCAGTGCTGACTTGACAGAATTTTATGGCTACACCTTC. It specifies CSADLTEFYGYTF.

This clonotype was seen a single time. V gene TRBV6-2 or TRBV6-3 combines with J gene TRBJ2-7; 12 bases are a match to TRBD2. This CDR3 is 15 amino acids long. V shed 6 bases and J 1 base; nucleotides not matched to a gene: 4. Germline CDR1 is MNHEY and CDR2 is SVGEGT. For the CDR3, the DNA is TGTGCCAGCAGGGGACTAGCGGGCGGTTCCTACGAGCAGTACTTC. Amino acids: CASRGLAGGSYEQYF.

This clonotype occurred many times. The chain employs TRBV14 and TRBJ2-5; D possibly corresponds to TRBD1 (5 bases). CDR1 SGHDN and CDR2 FVKESK come from the germline V gene. This CDR3 comprises 14 residues. The V and J ends lost 4 bases and 3 bases respectively, with 12 bases between them. DNA for the CDR3: TGTGCCAGCAGCCGGGGCTTCTGGGAAGAGACCCAGTACTTC. It translates to CASSRGFWEETQYF.

This clonotype has a count of ten or more. The chain links TRBV3-1 to TRBJ2-5, with D hard to call. Germline loops: CDR1 LGHDT, CDR2 YNNKEL (reference sequence). The CDR3 consists of 12 residues. V lost 2 bases and J lost 5, with 6 bases in between. CDR3 amino acids: CASSQFMETQYF. DNA of the CDR3: TGTGCCAGCAGCCAATTTATGGAGACCCAGTACTTC.

This clonotype was picked up many times. CDR3 sequence reads: CASSVRIGELFF. The CDR3, as DNA: TGTGCCAGCAGTGTTAGGATCGGGGAGCTGTTTTTT. The V and J genes are TRBV12-3 or TRBV12-4 and TRBJ2-2, with unresolved D. CDR3 length equals 12 residues. Deletions cut 5 bases from V and 7 bases from J, with 8 bases between.

This clonotype came up many times. J is TRBJ2-1 and V is TRBV7-6; 10 nucleotides agree with TRBD1. V gave up 4 bases and J gave up 0 bases; unmatched junction bases: 12. The CDR3 spans 19 residues. Germline V lookup: CDR1 SGHVS, CDR2 FNYEAQ. The CDR3 coding sequence is TGTGCCAGCAGCTCACCGGGACAGGGGCGCCTGAGCTCCTACAATGAGCAGTTCTTC. Protein sequence: CASSSPGQGRLSSYNEQFF.

The gene calls are TRBV29-1 and TRBJ1-1; 7 bases match TRBD1. Germline CDR1 SQVTM, CDR2 ANQGSEA. The CDR3 runs to 13 residues. The CDR3 protein is CRAYQGVDTEAFF. The CDR3 nucleotides read TGCAGAGCTTATCAGGGGGTGGACACTGAAGCTTTCTTT.

The table lists this clonotype with many counts. The chain has TRBV7-6 and TRBJ2-7; TRBD2 matches 7 bases. Germline CDR1 and CDR2: SGHVS and FNYEAQ. Unmatched junction bases numbered 3, after V lost 1 base and J lost 6 bases. This CDR3 has 13 residues. CDR3 amino acids: CASSLGPGGEQYF. DNA of the CDR3: TGTGCCAGCAGCTTAGGGCCGGGGGGCGAGCAGTACTTC.

This clonotype was recorded many times. The chain combines TRBV5-1 with TRBJ1-3; 8 bases are shared with TRBD1. V lost 4 bases, J lost 0 bases, and 6 bases stayed unmatched. Germline-derived CDR1 and CDR2 are SGHRS and YFSETQ. The CDR3 is 16 residues long. The CDR3 DNA reads TGCGCCAGCAGCCCAGGACAGGGTGGCTCTGGAAACACCATATATTTT. This sequence encodes CASSPGQGGSGNTIYF.

This clonotype was picked up many times. The V gene is TRBV5-1, the J gene TRBJ2-7; 9 bases align to TRBD1. Germline V gene sequence: CDR1 SGHRS, CDR2 YFSETQ. Germline trimming cut 2 bases from V and 2 bases from J; bases unmatched to any gene: 11. This CDR3 contains 17 residues. DNA for the CDR3: TGCGCCAGCAGCTTCCCTCTAACCGGGACAGGGACCTACGAGCAGTACTTC. Translated, it gives CASSFPLTGTGTYEQYF.

This clonotype came up many times. The chain recombines TRBV20-1 with TRBJ2-4; a possible D gene is TRBD2 (5 bases). From germline, CDR1 is DFQATT and CDR2 SNEGSKA (reference sequence). Trimming left V 2 bases short and J 0 bases short, with 11 bases between. The CDR3 contains 15 residues. CDR3 nucleotides: TGCAGTGCTAGACGCAGCGGTTTAGCCAAAAACATTCAGTACTTC. It yields the protein CSARRSGLAKNIQYF.

This clonotype was seen many times. The rearrangement uses TRBV27 and TRBJ1-1; D call uncertain. Trimming cost V 3 bases and J 3 bases, with 11 bases left between them. Germline CDR1 and CDR2: MNHEY and SMNVEV (reference sequence). CDR3 length: 14 residues. DNA of the CDR3: TGTGCCAGCAGTTTGATCGACATCGACACTGAAGCTTTCTTT. Translation: CASSLIDIDTEAFF.

Remarks on this clonotype: With a much larger clone just one base away, this may be a read error. The CDR3 does not end in the conserved phenylalanine or tryptophan, so this is likely a read error. V is TRBV4-3 and J is TRBJ2-5; a possible D gene is TRBD2 (6 bases). Trimming shortened V by 2 bases and J by 4 bases, and 8 bases separated the two germline ends. The CDR3 runs 13 residues. In germline, CDR1 is LGHNA, CDR2 YSLEER. CDR3 sequence: CASSQNSGETQYL. CDR3 nucleotide sequence: TGCGCCAGCAGCCAAAATAGCGGAGAGACCCAGTACTTA.

In this sample, this clonotype turned up a few times. The chain links TRBV6-5 to TRBJ2-1; the match to TRBD1 covers 7 bases. Germline V lookup: CDR1 MNHEY, CDR2 SVGAGI. With V trimmed by 3 bases and J by 6 bases, 2 bases remained unmatched. The CDR3 extends over 13 amino acids. CDR3: CASSYNRGNEQFF. The CDR3 DNA sequence: TGTGCCAGCAGTTATAACAGGGGCAATGAGCAGTTCTTC.

This clonotype was seen repeatedly, ten times or more. The V and J genes are TRBV7-9 and TRBJ1-6; 11 bases agree with TRBD1. The length of the CDR3 is 16 residues. V lost 3 bases to trimming and J lost 6 bases; unmatched junction nucleotides: 4. CDR1 is SEHNR, CDR2 FQNEAQ, per germline (reference sequence). In nucleotides, the CDR3 is TGTGCCAGCAGCTTCCGGGACAGGGGGGGTAATTCACCCCTCCACTTT. This gives the protein CASSFRDRGGNSPLHF.